The rows below give T cell receptor beta chains drawn from one sample of a study of cytomegalovirus exposure and HLA in healthy donors. The assay was immunoSEQ multiplex PCR, and TCRdb's table has in-frame clones only and misses some. Its clone listing holds roughly 100,000 clones. The sample was PBMCs. These receptors came from a man aged 50 to 60 in good health and CMV-seropositive. The CDR3 runs from the conserved cysteine through the conserved F or W.

12	TRBV6-6	TRBJ2-7	CASRGDSMEQYF
14	TRBV30	TRBJ2-7	CAWSSGSGTYEQYF
14	TRBV30	TRBJ1-4	CAWSTGHSGEKLFF
16	TRBV27	TRBJ2-1	CASSLGVGGSRDEQFF
13	TRBV5-1	TRBJ1-2	CASSFRDSYGYTF
14	TRBV5-1	TRBJ1-2	CASSFNQGWNGYTF
17	TRBV4-3	TRBJ2-2	CASSQEVGRGGNGELFF
17	TRBV7-6	TRBJ2-5	CASSRTSGRGYQETQYF
13	TRBV6-5	TRBJ1-5	CASSSQAFGPQHF
14	TRBV27	TRBJ1-1	CASSSFRANGEAFF
15	TRBV13	TRBJ2-1	CASSSDLSSYNEQFF
15	TRBV7-8	TRBJ2-7	CASSFDFSLSYEQYF
14	TRBV6-5	TRBJ1-5	CASSLYRLGQPQHF
18	TRBV7-9	TRBJ2-1	CASSLGINRKSSYNEQFF
15	TRBV19	TRBJ2-2	CASSIGAGYTGELFF
13	TRBV6-5	TRBJ1-1	CASSRRDSAEAFF
16	TRBV2	TRBJ2-1	CASSERLAGVAGEQFF
13	TRBV19	TRBJ2-3	CASRPPGTDTQYF
15	TRBV19	TRBJ2-1	CASSTTGMTYNEQFF
15	TRBV19	TRBJ1-2	CASSIPTGENYGYTF
15	TRBV4-3	TRBJ2-1	CASSQGTSKNNEQFF
13	TRBV29-1	TRBJ2-3	CSVKWEATDTQYF
14	TRBV27	TRBJ1-1	CASSLQRKDTEAFF
13	TRBV6-5	TRBJ1-1	CASSYSQGPVAFF
20	TRBV6-1	TRBJ2-7	CASSGSMTGTSGSVSYEQYF
15	TRBV7-8	TRBJ1-2	CASSLARVPHYGYTF
13	TRBV7-2	TRBJ1-2	CASSATGVGGYTF
13	TRBV7-8	TRBJ2-1	CASSPLLVAEQFF
15	TRBV9	TRBJ2-7	CASSVGLAGEHEQYF
15	TRBV28	TRBJ1-5	CASSLLDREDQPQHF
13	TRBV25-1	TRBJ2-3	CASSDPRWDTQYF
15	TRBV9	TRBJ2-7	CASSAGGQGWYEQYF
16	TRBV4-1	TRBJ1-1	CASSQDQAASYTEAFF
17	TRBV10-3	TRBJ2-3	CAISLPQPAGTLDTQYF
13	TRBV30	TRBJ2-7	CAWNLGGPHEQYF
16	TRBV4-3	TRBJ1-1	CASSQDSASMNTEAFF
14	TRBV6-5	TRBJ1-5	CASSYSGVNQPQHF
13	TRBV27	TRBJ1-1	CASRGAGSTEAFF
13	TRBV15	TRBJ1-1	CATSVNMNTEAFF
11	TRBV28	TRBJ2-7	CASTSSYEQYF
15	TRBV9	TRBJ1-1	CASSASGTGDTEAFF
18	TRBV7-9	TRBJ2-2	CASSLRGGAGANTGELFF
16	TRBV28	TRBJ2-7	CASSFTGTATGYEQYF
17	TRBV7-8	TRBJ2-7	CASSFSPPLRGNYEQYF
15	TRBV13	TRBJ2-7	CASSSGLHSSYEQYF
14	TRBV2	TRBJ1-3	CASRWESSGNTIYF
13	TRBV27	TRBJ2-3	CASSLTPTDTQYF
15	TRBV6-5	TRBJ2-2	CASSYSSTYTGELFF